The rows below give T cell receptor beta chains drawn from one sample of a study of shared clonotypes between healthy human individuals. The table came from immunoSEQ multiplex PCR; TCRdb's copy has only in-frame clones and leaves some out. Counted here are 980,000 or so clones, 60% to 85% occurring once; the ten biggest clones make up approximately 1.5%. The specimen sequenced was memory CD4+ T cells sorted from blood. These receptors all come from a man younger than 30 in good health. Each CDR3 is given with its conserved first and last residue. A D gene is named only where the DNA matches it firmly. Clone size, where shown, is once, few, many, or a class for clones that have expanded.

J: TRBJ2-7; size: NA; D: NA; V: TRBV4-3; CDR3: CASSQERGYEQYF; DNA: TGCGCCAGCAGCCAAGAACGTGGCTACGAGCAGTACTTC
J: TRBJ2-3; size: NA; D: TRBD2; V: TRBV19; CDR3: CASSAGTSMADTQYF; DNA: TGTGCCAGTAGTGCAGGGACTAGCATGGCAGATACGCAGTATTTT
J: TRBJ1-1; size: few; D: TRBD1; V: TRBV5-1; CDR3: CASSPPKGGLSEAFF; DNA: TGCGCCAGCAGTCCCCCTAAAGGGGGCCTGTCTGAAGCTTTCTTT
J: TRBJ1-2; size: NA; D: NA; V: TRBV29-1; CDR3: CSVQLTGNYGYTF; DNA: TGCAGCGTTCAATTGACAGGCAACTATGGCTACACCTTC
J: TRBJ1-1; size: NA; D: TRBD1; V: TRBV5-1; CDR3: CASSGGQGPNTEAFF; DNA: TGCGCCAGCAGCGGAGGACAGGGTCCGAACACTGAAGCTTTCTTT
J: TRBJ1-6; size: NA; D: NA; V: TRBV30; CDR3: CAWSASTTGVNSPLHF; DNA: TGTGCCTGGAGTGCCTCCACGACAGGAGTTAATTCACCCCTCCACTTT
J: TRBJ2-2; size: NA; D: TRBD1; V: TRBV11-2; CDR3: CASSSGTAGELFF; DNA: TGTGCCAGCAGCTCTGGGACAGCCGGGGAGCTGTTTTTT
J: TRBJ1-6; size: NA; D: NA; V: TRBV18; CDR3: CASSPIDFGGMQGSNNSPLHF; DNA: TGTGCCAGCTCACCGATAGATTTCGGGGGGATGCAAGGATCGAATAATTCACCCCTCCACTTT
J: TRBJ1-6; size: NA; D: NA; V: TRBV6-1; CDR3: CASSDRGSYNSPLHF; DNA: TGTGCCAGCAGTGACAGGGGTTCCTATAATTCACCCCTCCACTTT
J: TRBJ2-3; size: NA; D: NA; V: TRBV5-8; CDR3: CAGAIADTQYF; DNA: TGTGCCGGAGCAATAGCGGATACGCAGTATTTT
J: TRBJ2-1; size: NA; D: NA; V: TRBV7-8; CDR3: CASSLVSVYNEQFF; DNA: TGTGCCAGCAGCTTAGTCTCGGTCTACAATGAGCAGTTCTTC
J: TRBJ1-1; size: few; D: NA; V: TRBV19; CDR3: CASSTLTNTEAFF; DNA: TGTGCCAGTAGTACCCTAACAAACACTGAAGCTTTCTTT
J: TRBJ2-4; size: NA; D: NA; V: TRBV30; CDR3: CAWSPEVRDIQYF; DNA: TGTGCCTGGAGTCCCGAGGTCAGGGACATTCAGTACTTC
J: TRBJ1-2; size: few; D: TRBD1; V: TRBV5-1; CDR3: CASSRDRGYGYTF; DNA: TGCGCCAGCAGTCGCGACAGGGGCTATGGCTACACCTTC
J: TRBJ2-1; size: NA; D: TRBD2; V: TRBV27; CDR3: CASTPGGGNEQFF; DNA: TGTGCCAGCACCCCGGGAGGGGGCAATGAGCAGTTCTTC
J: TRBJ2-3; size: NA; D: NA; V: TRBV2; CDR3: CASSARLSTDTQYF; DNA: TGTGCCAGCAGTGCGAGACTGAGCACAGATACGCAGTATTTT
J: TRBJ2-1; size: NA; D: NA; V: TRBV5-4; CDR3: CASSLSWGPYNEQFF; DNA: TGTGCCAGCAGTCTCAGTTGGGGACCCTACAATGAGCAGTTCTTC
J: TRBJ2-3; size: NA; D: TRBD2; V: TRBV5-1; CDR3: CASSLVAGGLPDTQYF; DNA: TGCGCCAGCAGCTTGGTTGCGGGGGGCCTCCCAGATACGCAGTATTTT
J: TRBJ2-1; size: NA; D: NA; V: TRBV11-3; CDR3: CASSRVSVNNEQFF; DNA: TGTGCCAGCAGCCGCGTTTCCGTAAACAATGAGCAGTTCTTC
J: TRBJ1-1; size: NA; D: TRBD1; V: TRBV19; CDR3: CASSTPGTGNTEAFF; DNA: TGTGCCAGTAGTACCCCCGGGACAGGAAACACTGAAGCTTTCTTT
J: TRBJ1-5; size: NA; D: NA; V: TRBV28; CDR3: CASSGTNQPQHF; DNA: TGTGCCAGCAGTGGGACGAATCAGCCCCAGCATTTT